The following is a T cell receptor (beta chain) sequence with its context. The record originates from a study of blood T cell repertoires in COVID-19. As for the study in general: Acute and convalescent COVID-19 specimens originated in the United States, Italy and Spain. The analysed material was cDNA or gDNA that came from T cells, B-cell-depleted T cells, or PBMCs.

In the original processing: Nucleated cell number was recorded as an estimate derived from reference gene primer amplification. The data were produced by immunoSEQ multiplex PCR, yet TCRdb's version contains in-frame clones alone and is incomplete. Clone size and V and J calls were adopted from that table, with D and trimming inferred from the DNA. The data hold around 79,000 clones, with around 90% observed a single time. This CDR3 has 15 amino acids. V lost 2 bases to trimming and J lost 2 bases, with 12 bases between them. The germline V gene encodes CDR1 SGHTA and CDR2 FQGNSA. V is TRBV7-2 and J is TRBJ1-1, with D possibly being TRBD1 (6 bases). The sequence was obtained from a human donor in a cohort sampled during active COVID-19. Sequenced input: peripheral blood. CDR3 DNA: TGTGCCAGCAGCTTAAGAGGGACACCCAACACTGAAGCTTTCTTT. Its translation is CASSLRGTPNTEAFF.